This is a list of T cell receptor beta chains from one sample in a study of TIL therapy for anti-PD-1-resistant metastatic lung cancer. This table comes from immunoSEQ multiplex PCR, and its TCRdb copy is limited to in-frame clones, with some not included. The profile shows 55,000 to 65,000 clones, less than 85% of them singletons. The material was blood, obtained at baseline. These receptors were obtained from a person between 25 and 80 years old with non-small cell lung cancer. The CDR3 runs from the conserved cysteine through the conserved F or W. The D gene is left open where the match is weak. The size entry is marked missing in some rows and otherwise reads once, few, many or a size class.

TRBJ1-6 | TRBV11-3 | few | 15 | - | TGTGCCAGCAGCAAATTAGGCAGACATAATTCACCCCTCCACTTT | CASSKLGRHNSPLHF
TRBJ2-1 | TRBV29-1 | - | 18 | TRBD1 | TGCAGCGTTGCCAAGGGACAGGGGGAAGTAATTGCCTACAATGAGCAGTTCTTC | CSVAKGQGEVIAYNEQFF
TRBJ2-6 | TRBV7-6 | - | 15 | - | TGTGCCAGCAGCTCCGACATCTCTGGGGCCAACGTCCTGACTTTC | CASSSDISGANVLTF
TRBJ2-5 | TRBV15 | - | 12 | - | TGTGCCACCAGCAGATCGGGGGAGACCCAGTACTTC | CATSRSGETQYF
TRBJ2-5 | TRBV5-4 | - | 14 | TRBD1 | TGTGCCAGCAGCCTCGGGACAGAAGAAGAGACCCAGTACTTC | CASSLGTEEETQYF
TRBJ1-6 | TRBV7-2 | once | 19 | - | TGTGCCAGCAGCTTAATGAGGCCAGGCTTAAGCTCCTATAATTCACCCCTCCACTTT | CASSLMRPGLSSYNSPLHF
TRBJ2-2 | TRBV7-2 | few | 14 | - | TGTGCCAGCAGCTTAGACAGGGACACCGGGGAGCTGTTTTTT | CASSLDRDTGELFF
TRBJ2-6 | TRBV4-1 | - | 18 | - | TGCGCCAGCAGCCGTCCTCCAGGGTCTTTAGGAGGGGCCAACGTCCTGACTTTC | CASSRPPGSLGGANVLTF
TRBJ1-2 | TRBV4-2 | many | 11 | - | TGTGCCAGCAGCCAGCGAAATGGCTACACCTTC | CASSQRNGYTF
TRBJ2-1 | TRBV5-1 | - | 16 | TRBD2 | TGCGCCAGCAGCTCCTCGAGCGGGGGATCCTACAATGAGCAGTTCTTC | CASSSSSGGSYNEQFF
TRBJ2-2 | TRBV9 | - | 15 | TRBD2 | TGTGCCAGCTCGGGGGGGCGCCTGAACACCGGGGAGCTGTTTTTT | CASSGGRLNTGELFF
TRBJ2-1 | TRBV5-8 | - | 14 | - | TGTGCCAGCCGCAGACAGGGAGGGTCTAATGAGCAGTTCTTC | CASRRQGGSNEQFF
TRBJ2-1 | TRBV4-2 | - | 16 | TRBD2 | TGTGCCAGCAGTACATCCGGGACTAGCGCGTTCCGTGAGCAGTTCTTC | CASSTSGTSAFREQFF
TRBJ1-1 | TRBV7-6 | - | 13 | - | TGTGCCAGCAGCCCCCGGACAGACACTGAAGCTTTCTTT | CASSPRTDTEAFF